One and the same sample provided the 13 T cell receptor beta chains below, sequenced in a study of PD-1 blockade in classical Hodgkin lymphoma. After autologous stem cell transplantation all patients relapsed, and prior brentuximab vedotin exposure differed between cohorts. Thawed PBMCs supplied CD8+ T cells via magnetic negative selection. Only in-frame clones appear in the TCRdb table, and some are missing; sequencing was by immunoSEQ multiplex PCR. The sample lists more than 25,000 clones, 85% to 90% seen once, with 6.5% to 7.5% in the top ten. The sequencing here drew on CD8+ T cells from blood, taken at baseline. The source is a human donor with classical Hodgkin lymphoma.

J is TRBJ2-1 and V is TRBV28; 7 nucleotides match TRBD1. CDR1 MDHEN and CDR2 SYDVKM come from the germline V gene. This CDR3 region has 15 residues. Losses at the gene ends were 4 bases for V and 14 bases for J; bases not matched to a gene: 17. The CDR3 region is CASSSPLPGQAVEFF. The CDR3 DNA is TGTGCCAGCAGTTCACCCTTACCCGGACAGGCCGTCGAGTTCTTC.

This chain links TRBV15 with TRBJ2-7; D unclear. This CDR3 has 13 residues. V lost 1 base to trimming and J lost 1 base, with 5 bases between them. Germline CDR1 LNHNV, CDR2 YYDKDF (reference sequence). This CDR3 reads CATSRGLSYEQYF. For the CDR3, the DNA is TGTGCCACCAGCAGAGGGTTATCCTACGAGCAGTACTTC.

In its sample, this clone was seen a few times. The rearrangement uses TRBV29-1 and TRBJ1-1; no reliable D call. Trimming stripped 4 bases from V and 10 bases from J, with 4 bases between. The CDR3 has 8 amino acids. Germline V gene data show CDR1 as SQVTM and CDR2 as ANQGSEA. This CDR3 is CSVGGAFF. The CDR3 nucleotides read TGCAGCGTTGGGGGAGCTTTCTTT.

The chain recombines TRBV7-2 with TRBJ2-5; D is perhaps TRBD1 (6 bases). The CDR3 consists of 17 residues. V lost 1 base and J 0 bases, leaving 15 bases between the germline ends. Germline V gene data show CDR1 as SGHTA and CDR2 as FQGNSA. The CDR3 bases are TGTGCCAGCAGCTTAGAGGGGTCAGGGGTCTACCAAGAGACCCAGTACTTC. Amino acids: CASSLEGSGVYQETQYF.

The J gene is TRBJ2-4, the V gene TRBV2; tentative D call: TRBD1 (6 bases). Looked up from germline, CDR1 is SNHLY and CDR2 is FYNNEI. V lost 3 bases, J lost 1 base, and 16 bases lay in between. CDR3 length equals 17 residues. The CDR3 protein is CASSDYGGGLAKNIQYF. The CDR3 coding sequence is TGTGCCAGCAGTGATTATGGTGGGGGCCTCGCCAAAAACATTCAGTACTTC.

This clone was recorded once. The chain joins TRBV13 to TRBJ2-7; D is undetermined. The CDR3 has 13 residues. Germline CDR1 reads PRHDT; CDR2 reads FYEKMQ (reference sequence). V lost 5 bases and J 3 bases, leaving 11 bases between the germline ends. The CDR3, as DNA: TGTGCCAGCAGCCGTGGCGGAATCTACGAGCAGTACTTC. Translation gives CASSRGGIYEQYF.

V gene TRBV7-9 combines with J gene TRBJ2-5; 10 bases agree with TRBD1. The CDR3 length is 16 residues. In germline, CDR1 is SEHNR, CDR2 FQNEAQ (reference sequence). The V and J ends lost 5 bases and 3 bases, in that order; junction bases with no gene match: 9. CDR3 protein: CASSTRQGAVEETQYF. The CDR3 DNA is TGTGCCAGCAGCACCCGACAGGGGGCAGTGGAAGAGACCCAGTACTTC. Looking up the rest from reference TRBV7-9 and TRBJ2-5 gives the full variable domain: DTGVSQNPRHKITKRGQNVTFRCDPISEHNRLYWYRQTLGQGPEFLTYFQNEAQLEKSRLLSDRFSAERPKGSFSTLEIQRTEQGDSAMYLCASSTRQGAVEETQYFGPGTRLLVL.

This clone was seen a single time. This rearrangement joins TRBV4-1 to TRBJ2-7; 11 bases agree with TRBD1. The CDR3 is 14 amino acids. Germline lookup yields CDR1 MGHRA and CDR2 YSYEKL. Trimming took 3 bases from V and 4 from J; bases not matched to a gene: 2. The CDR3 DNA reads as TGCGCCAGCAGCCAGGACAGGGGGCTGTACGAGCAGTACTTC. This codes for CASSQDRGLYEQYF.

This chain uses TRBV27 with TRBJ2-7; perhaps D is TRBD1 or TRBD2 (8 bases each). The CDR3 is made up of 14 amino acids. The V end was cut by 6 bases, the J end by 2 bases, with 14 bases between. CDR1 and CDR2 (germline): MNHEY, SMNVEV (reference sequence). In DNA, the CDR3 is TGTGCCAGCAGACAGGGGGGACTAGCCTACGAGCAGTACTTC. This sequence encodes CASRQGGLAYEQYF.

The chain has TRBV27 and TRBJ2-2, with 10 bases matching TRBD1. Unmatched junction bases numbered 12, after V lost 10 bases and J lost 7 bases. This CDR3 has 15 residues. Germline-derived CDR1 and CDR2 are MNHEY and SMNVEV (reference sequence). CDR3 sequence: CATSPGQGPFGELFF. The CDR3 DNA is TGTGCCACCTCGCCGGGACAGGGGCCTTTCGGGGAGCTGTTTTTT.

This clone was seen a handful of times. CDR3 nucleotides: TGTGCCAGCAGCTTAGATAGGCAAAAACTGTTTTTT. It specifies CASSLDRQKLFF. V usage is TRBV7-9 and J usage is TRBJ1-4; D not resolved. V lost 1 base to trimming and J lost 9 bases, with 6 bases between them. The CDR3 sequence is 12 residues long. CDR1 is SEHNR, CDR2 FQNEAQ, per germline (reference sequence).

In its sample, this clone was seen a few times. V and J are TRBV28 and TRBJ1-5; D ambiguous. V was clipped by 1 base and J by 2 bases, with 6 bases between them. The CDR3 extends over 14 amino acids. Per the germline V gene, CDR1 is MDHEN and CDR2 is SYDVKM. This CDR3 reads CASSLSAGNQPQHF. Here the CDR3 DNA reads TGTGCCAGCAGTTTATCGGCGGGCAATCAGCCCCAGCATTTT.

The rearrangement uses TRBV7-3 and TRBJ1-1; TRBD1 is a possible D gene (5 bases). CDR1 is SGHTA, CDR2 FQGTGA, per germline. Trimming took off 1 base at V and 5 bases at J, with 14 bases between the two ends. The CDR3 totals 15 residues. CDR3 in amino acids: CASSLIGGEGTEAFF. CDR3 in DNA: TGTGCCAGCAGCTTAATCGGGGGTGAGGGGACTGAAGCTTTCTTT.